These T cell receptor beta chains were read from a single sample in a study of T cells after yellow fever vaccination. TCRdb used MiXCR to reprocess the 5' RACE reads, holding one entry per CDR3 protein. The repertoire holds 160,000 or so distinct CDR3 sequences, with under 7.5% as singletons. Sequencing was performed on CD4+ T cells sorted from PBMCs, taken 4 to 5 days after the first yellow fever vaccination. These receptor sequences come from a man younger than 35 who received the YFV17D yellow fever vaccine. CDR3s include the opening cysteine and the closing phenylalanine or tryptophan. The D gene is left open where the match is weak. The size entry is marked missing in some rows and otherwise reads once, few, many or a size class.

D gene,J gene,V gene,clone size,CDR3 DNA,CDR3 protein
TRBD1,TRBJ2-1,TRBV28,many,TGTGCCAGCAGTCACCCGGGACAGTTCTCCTACAATGAGCAGTTCTTC,CASSHPGQFSYNEQFF
TRBD1,TRBJ1-1,TRBV18,NA,TGTGCCAGCTCACCATTTAAGGGGGCGGACACTGAAGCTTTCTTT,CASSPFKGADTEAFF
NA,TRBJ2-7,TRBV7-2,many,TGTGCCAGCCTCCCACGGGCTTCCTACGAGCAGTACTTC,CASLPRASYEQYF
NA,TRBJ1-2,TRBV7-2,many,TGTGCCAGCAGAAACCCGGGGGGCTTCTATGGCTACACCTTC,CASRNPGGFYGYTF
NA,TRBJ2-3,TRBV7-2,few,TGTGCCAGCAGCAACCATAGGGCAGATACGCAGTATTTT,CASSNHRADTQYF
NA,TRBJ1-4,TRBV7-3,many,TGTGCCAGCAGCTTAACAGTAAATGAAAAACTGTTTTTT,CASSLTVNEKLFF
NA,TRBJ2-1,TRBV12-3/TRBV12-4,many,TGTGCCAGCAGTTTTGAGCGGTCCCCCTACAATGAGCAGTTCTTC,CASSFERSPYNEQFF
TRBD2,TRBJ2-1,TRBV7-2,NA,TGTGCCAGCAGCTTAGCGTTACTAGCGGGGGGCTACAATGAGCAGTTCTTC,CASSLALLAGGYNEQFF
NA,TRBJ2-3,TRBV7-2,many,TGTGCCAGCAGCTTCCTGGGAGGCCCAGATACGCAGTATTTT,CASSFLGGPDTQYF
NA,TRBJ1-1,TRBV12-3/TRBV12-4,NA,TGTGCCAGCAGTTTTCTTTACACTGAAGCTTTCTTT,CASSFLYTEAFF
TRBD2,TRBJ2-3,TRBV9,NA,TGTGCCAGCAGTGATGATAGCGGGTATAACACAGATACGCAGTATTTT,CASSDDSGYNTDTQYF
NA,TRBJ2-7,TRBV4-1,many,TGCGCCAGCAGGTCTCAAACTTGGGACGAGCAGTACTTC,CASRSQTWDEQYF
NA,TRBJ1-5,TRBV7-2,many,TGTGCCAGCAGCACACAGGGAGTAAGCAATCAGCCCCAGCATTTT,CASSTQGVSNQPQHF
TRBD2,TRBJ2-5,TRBV2,NA,TGTACCAGCAGTCGACCAACCGATCTAGCGGGGGGTAGTCAAGAGACCCAGTACTTC,CTSSRPTDLAGGSQETQYF
TRBD1,TRBJ2-3,TRBV5-1,many,TGCGCCAGCAGCCAGGGGGTAGGGAGCGGCGATACGCAGTATTTT,CASSQGVGSGDTQYF
TRBD2,TRBJ2-3,TRBV4-1,many,TGCGCCAGCAGCCAAGTGCAGACGAGGACTAGCGGTCCAGGGGATACGCAGTATTTT,CASSQVQTRTSGPGDTQYF
NA,TRBJ2-3,TRBV5-1,NA,TGCGCCAGCAGCTTCCCGAGTGGCACAGATACGCAGTATTTT,CASSFPSGTDTQYF
TRBD2,TRBJ2-1,TRBV5-1,NA,TGCGCCAGCAGCTCACGTCTACTAGCGGGTCGAAGCTCCTACAATGAGCAGTTCTTC,CASSSRLLAGRSSYNEQFF
TRBD2,TRBJ2-4,TRBV9,many,TGTGCCAGCAGCGTAGTAGCGGGGGCCGATATTCAGTACTTC,CASSVVAGADIQYF
NA,TRBJ1-5,TRBV7-2,NA,TGTGCCAGCAGCTTTACCTCGGGGCATCAGACCCAGCATTTT,CASSFTSGHQTQHF
NA,TRBJ1-5,TRBV10-1,many,TGCGCCAGCAGTGATTCCCGAGGGGTTATTGCCCCCAATCAGCCCCAGCATTTT,CASSDSRGVIAPNQPQHF
NA,TRBJ1-5,TRBV18,many,TGTGCCAGCTCACCTCCAGGGGCGGTTGATCAGCCCCAGCATTTT,CASSPPGAVDQPQHF
NA,TRBJ2-3,TRBV20-1,many,TGCAGTGCTAGAGTGGCGAACACAGATACGCAGTATTTT,CSARVANTDTQYF
TRBD1,TRBJ2-3,TRBV24-1,many,TGTGCCACCAGTGAACGGGACAGAGCCACAGATACGCAGTATTTT,CATSERDRATDTQYF
NA,TRBJ1-6,TRBV20-1,few,TGCAGTGCTACTGATCAACTGGGAGTAGATTCACCCCTCCACTTT,CSATDQLGVDSPLHF
NA,TRBJ2-3,TRBV5-4,many,TGTGCCAGCAGCTTCGGACAGACAGATACGCAGTATTTT,CASSFGQTDTQYF
NA,TRBJ2-3,TRBV5-5,NA,TGTGCCAGCAGCTTATTGGTGGATTCGGTTAGCACAGATACGCAGTATTTT,CASSLLVDSVSTDTQYF
NA,TRBJ2-5,TRBV5-4,few,TGTGCCAGCGGGTCGGCGGGACCCGGAAAAGAGACCCAGTACTTC,CASGSAGPGKETQYF
TRBD1,TRBJ1-4,TRBV7-9,NA,TGTGCCAGCACCCCGGGACAGGGAGATGAAAAACTGTTTTTT,CASTPGQGDEKLFF
NA,TRBJ1-1,TRBV7-2,NA,TGTGCCAGCACATTAGTCTGGGCTCCCTCTCTGGAAGCTTTCTTT,CASTLVWAPSLEAFF
NA,TRBJ2-4,TRBV14,many,TGTGCCAGCAGCCCAGGGACAACGCACATTCAGTACTTC,CASSPGTTHIQYF
NA,TRBJ2-6,TRBV5-1,few,TGCGCCAGCAGCGTCAGCTCTGGGGCCAACGTCCTGACTTTC,CASSVSSGANVLTF
TRBD2,TRBJ2-3,TRBV7-8,many,TGTGCCAGCAACAAGCATCGACTAGCGGGAAAAAACACAGATACGCAGTATTTT,CASNKHRLAGKNTDTQYF
NA,TRBJ2-3,TRBV6-2/TRBV6-3,NA,TGTGCCAGCAGTTTAAGACGGTGGAGCGATACGCAGTATTTT,CASSLRRWSDTQYF
TRBD1,TRBJ1-2,TRBV28,NA,TGTGCCAGCAGTCCTAGGGACAGGTCGTTCTATGGCTACACCTTC,CASSPRDRSFYGYTF
NA,TRBJ1-1,TRBV3-1,few,TGTGCCAGCAGCCATTTTTCGCGGAACACTGAAGCTTTCTTT,CASSHFSRNTEAFF
TRBD1,TRBJ1-5,TRBV2,NA,TGTGCCAGCAATCCTACAGGGGAACAGCCCCAGCATTTT,CASNPTGEQPQHF
TRBD2,TRBJ2-7,TRBV6-2/TRBV6-3,many,TGTGCCAGCAGTGGCCCTAGCGGGGGTGCCTACGAGCAGTACTTC,CASSGPSGGAYEQYF
NA,TRBJ2-1,TRBV11-2,many,TGTGCCAGCAGCCCATTGGACCTCTATAACAATGAGCAGTTCTTC,CASSPLDLYNNEQFF
NA,TRBJ2-1,TRBV11-3,few,TGTGCCAGCAGCACAGGTGCCTCCTACAATGAGCAGTTCTTC,CASSTGASYNEQFF
TRBD1,TRBJ2-6,TRBV4-2,many,TGTGCCAGCAGCCAAGATCGGGACAGCTCTGGGGCCAACGTCCTGACTTTC,CASSQDRDSSGANVLTF
TRBD2,TRBJ2-2,TRBV4-1,few,TGCGCCAGCAGCCTACCCGGGCTAGCGGGGCCCGTAATCGGGGAGCTGTTTTTT,CASSLPGLAGPVIGELFF
NA,TRBJ1-3,TRBV4-2,NA,TGTGCCAGCAGCACACGACCGGACCCGGGAAACACCATATATTTT,CASSTRPDPGNTIYF
NA,TRBJ1-4,TRBV5-1,NA,TGCGCCAGCAGCTTCACCCGGGGGCCGAGGGAAAAACTGTTTTTT,CASSFTRGPREKLFF
NA,TRBJ2-3,TRBV3-1,many,TGTGCCAGCAGCCAAGTATTCGATACGCAGTATTTT,CASSQVFDTQYF
TRBD1,TRBJ2-2,TRBV4-2,few,TGTGCCAGCAGCCAAAGGACAGGGGACACCGGGGAGCTGTTTTTT,CASSQRTGDTGELFF
NA,TRBJ2-5,TRBV20-1,many,TGCAGTGCTAGAGTCTCGGGAACAGCTCAAGAGACCCAGTACTTC,CSARVSGTAQETQYF
NA,TRBJ2-3,TRBV4-1,few,TGCGCCAGCAGCCACCCGGGACTGCAAAGTGGCGATACGCAGTATTTT,CASSHPGLQSGDTQYF
NA,TRBJ2-1,TRBV7-2,many,TGTGCCAGCAGCCCAAGGAACGGAGACTACAATGAGCAGTTCTTC,CASSPRNGDYNEQFF
TRBD2,TRBJ2-5,TRBV7-2,many,TGTGCCAGCAGCAGAGGGGGGACTAGCGGGGTTCCCGGATACTTC,CASSRGGTSGVPGYF
NA,TRBJ1-5,TRBV7-8,many,TGTGCCAGCAGCCGGGGCAGGGGAACGGATCAGCCCCAGCATTTT,CASSRGRGTDQPQHF
NA,TRBJ2-7,TRBV2,many,TGTGCCAGCAGTGGGCAGTTTTCCTCCTACGAGCAGTACTTC,CASSGQFSSYEQYF